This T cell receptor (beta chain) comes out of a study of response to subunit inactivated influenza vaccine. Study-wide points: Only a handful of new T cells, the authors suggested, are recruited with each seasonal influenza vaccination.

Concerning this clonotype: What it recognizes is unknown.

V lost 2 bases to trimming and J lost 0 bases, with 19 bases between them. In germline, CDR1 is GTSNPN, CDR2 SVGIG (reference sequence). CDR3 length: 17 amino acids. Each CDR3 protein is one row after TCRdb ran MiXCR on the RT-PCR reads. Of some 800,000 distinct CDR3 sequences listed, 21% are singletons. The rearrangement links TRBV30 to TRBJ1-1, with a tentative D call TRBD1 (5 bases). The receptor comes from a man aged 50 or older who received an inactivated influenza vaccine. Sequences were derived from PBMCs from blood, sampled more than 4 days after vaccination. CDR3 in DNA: TGTGCCTGGAGTCGGAGGGGCGCCTCTCTAATGAACACTGAAGCTTTCTTT. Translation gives CAWSRRGASLMNTEAFF.